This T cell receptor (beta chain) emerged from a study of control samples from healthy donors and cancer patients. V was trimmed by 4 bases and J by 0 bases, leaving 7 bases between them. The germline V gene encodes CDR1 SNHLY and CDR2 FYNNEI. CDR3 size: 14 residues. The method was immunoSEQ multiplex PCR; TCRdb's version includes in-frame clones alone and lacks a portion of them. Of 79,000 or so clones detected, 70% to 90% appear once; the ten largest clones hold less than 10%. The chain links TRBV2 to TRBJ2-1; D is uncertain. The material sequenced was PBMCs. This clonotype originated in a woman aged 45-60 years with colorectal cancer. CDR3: CASSVISSYNEQFF. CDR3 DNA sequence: TGTGCCAGCAGTGTTATTAGCTCCTACAATGAGCAGTTCTTC.